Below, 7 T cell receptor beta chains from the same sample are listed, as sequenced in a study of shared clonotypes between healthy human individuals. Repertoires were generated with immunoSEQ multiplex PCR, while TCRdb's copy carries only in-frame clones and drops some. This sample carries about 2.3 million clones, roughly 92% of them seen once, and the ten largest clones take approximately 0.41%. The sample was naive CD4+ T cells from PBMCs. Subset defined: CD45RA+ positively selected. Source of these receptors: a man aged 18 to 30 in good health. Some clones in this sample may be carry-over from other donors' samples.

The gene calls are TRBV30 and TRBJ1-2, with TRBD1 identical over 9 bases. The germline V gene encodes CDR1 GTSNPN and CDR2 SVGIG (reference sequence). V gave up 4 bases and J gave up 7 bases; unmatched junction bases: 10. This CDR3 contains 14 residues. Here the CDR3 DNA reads TGTGCCTGGACGCCCGACAGGGGGGTTCTTGGCTACACCTTC. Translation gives CAWTPDRGVLGYTF.

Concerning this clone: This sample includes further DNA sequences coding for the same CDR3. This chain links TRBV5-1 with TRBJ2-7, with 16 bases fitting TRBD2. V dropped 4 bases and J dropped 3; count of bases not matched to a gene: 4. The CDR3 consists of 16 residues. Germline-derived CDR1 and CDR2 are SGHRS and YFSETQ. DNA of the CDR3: TGCGCCAGCAGCGGGGGGACTAGCGGGAGGGTCTACGAGCAGTACTTC. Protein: CASSGGTSGRVYEQYF.

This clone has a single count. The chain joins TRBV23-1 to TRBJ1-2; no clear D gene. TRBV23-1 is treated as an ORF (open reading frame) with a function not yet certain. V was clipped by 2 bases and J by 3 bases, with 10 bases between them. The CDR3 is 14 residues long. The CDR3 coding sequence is TGCGCCAGCAGTCAAGTGCCCTCGGACTATGGCTACACCTTC. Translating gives CASSQVPSDYGYTF.

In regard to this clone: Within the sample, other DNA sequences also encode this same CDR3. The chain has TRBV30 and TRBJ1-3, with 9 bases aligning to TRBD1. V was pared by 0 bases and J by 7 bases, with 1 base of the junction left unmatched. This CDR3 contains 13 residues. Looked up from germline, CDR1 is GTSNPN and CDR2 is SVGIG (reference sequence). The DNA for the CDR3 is TGTGCCTGGAGTGTGGGGACAGGGAACACCATATATTTT. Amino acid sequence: CAWSVGTGNTIYF.

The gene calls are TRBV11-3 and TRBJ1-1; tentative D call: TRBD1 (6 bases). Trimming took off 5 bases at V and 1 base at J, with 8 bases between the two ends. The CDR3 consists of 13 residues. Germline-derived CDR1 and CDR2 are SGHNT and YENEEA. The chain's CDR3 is CASSPGANTEAFF. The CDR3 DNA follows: TGTGCCAGCAGCCCGGGGGCGAACACTGAAGCTTTCTTT.

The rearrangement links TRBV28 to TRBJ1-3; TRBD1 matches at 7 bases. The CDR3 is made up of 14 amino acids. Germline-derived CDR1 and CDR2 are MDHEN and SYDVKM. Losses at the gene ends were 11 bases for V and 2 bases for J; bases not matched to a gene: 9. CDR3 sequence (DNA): TGTGCCGGTAAGGGACAGAAACCTGGAAACACCATATATTTT. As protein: CAGKGQKPGNTIYF.

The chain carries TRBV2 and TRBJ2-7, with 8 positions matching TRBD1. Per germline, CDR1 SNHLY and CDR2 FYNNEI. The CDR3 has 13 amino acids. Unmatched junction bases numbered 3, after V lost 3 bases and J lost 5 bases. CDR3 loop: CASSDRGPHEQYF. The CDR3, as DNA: TGTGCCAGCAGTGACAGGGGGCCCCACGAGCAGTACTTC.